This is a list of T cell receptor beta chains from one sample in a study of OX40 agonist ivuxolimab in advanced cancers. Libraries were prepared by immunoSEQ multiplex PCR; TCRdb keeps only in-frame clonotypes and omits some of them. The sample lists under 80,000 clones, roughly 90% occurring once. The sequenced sample was CD4+ or CD8+ T cells sorted from blood, obtained in a trial of the OX40 agonist ivuxolimab. These receptors were obtained from an adult with an advanced solid tumor such as melanoma, head and neck, liver or kidney cancer. CDR3s include the opening cysteine and the closing phenylalanine or tryptophan. The D gene is left open where the match is weak. The listing skips clone size in some rows; elsewhere it reads once, few, many or a size class.

abundance | d_gene | j_gene | v_gene | CDR3aa
- | - | TRBJ2-3 | TRBV2 | CARQAIQQGPSTDTQYF
- | - | TRBJ2-3 | TRBV25-1 | CASSGTVSTDTQYF
- | - | TRBJ1-2 | TRBV10-3 | CAISERGILNYGYTF
- | - | TRBJ1-2 | TRBV20-1 | CSAEENGYTF
- | TRBD1 | TRBJ2-7 | TRBV7-9 | CASSWPRDRSGYEQYF
few | - | TRBJ2-7 | TRBV19 | CASSMNRAHEQYF
- | - | TRBJ2-3 | TRBV11-2 | CASNGGLSTDTQYF
- | - | TRBJ1-5 | TRBV2 | CASSEAGAEPQHF
once | TRBD1 | TRBJ2-7 | TRBV11-2 | CASSPGTVYEQYF
- | TRBD2 | TRBJ2-7 | TRBV9 | CASSPAGGLNEQYF
- | - | TRBJ1-1 | TRBV7-3 | CASSLPGTTTEAFF
- | TRBD1 | TRBJ2-7 | TRBV28 | CASSFIAGTGYPYEQYF
- | - | TRBJ1-2 | TRBV4-2 | CASSQDFDRLNYGYTF
- | TRBD2 | TRBJ2-2 | TRBV5-1 | CASSSSGLAANTGELFF
- | TRBD1 | TRBJ2-1 | TRBV19 | CASSIGTGAYNEQFF
- | - | TRBJ2-2 | TRBV7-6 | CASSLGAQAGGELFF
- | - | TRBJ1-4 | TRBV5-5 | CASSSDRRPNEKLFF
- | - | TRBJ2-1 | TRBV19 | CASSIAESSYNEQFF
- | TRBD2 | TRBJ2-5 | TRBV10-3 | CAISGMVAGGQETQYF
- | - | TRBJ2-7 | TRBV7-2 | CASSATLTLWYEQYF
- | - | TRBJ2-2 | TRBV5-6 | CASSLANRNTGELFF
- | TRBD2 | TRBJ2-3 | TRBV27 | CASSFAGVTDTQYF
- | - | TRBJ2-5 | TRBV2 | CASSWVGPEVKETQYF
- | - | TRBJ1-1 | TRBV2 | CASRGYGERAFF
- | TRBD1 | TRBJ1-1 | TRBV29-1 | CSASSGTGEEAFF
- | - | TRBJ1-1 | TRBV6-5 | CASRTVNTEAFF
- | - | TRBJ2-7 | TRBV27 | CASGYEQYF
- | TRBD2 | TRBJ2-3 | TRBV7-8 | CASSGVGGGADTQYF
- | - | TRBJ2-3 | TRBV5-4 | CASRTGTDTQYF
- | - | TRBJ2-1 | TRBV5-5 | CASSLWRINNEQFF
- | TRBD1 | TRBJ1-2 | TRBV14 | CASSSHGTDWGYTF
- | TRBD2 | TRBJ2-1 | TRBV30 | CAWMGLAGADGQFF
- | - | TRBJ2-5 | TRBV15 | CATWGGRETQYF
once | - | TRBJ2-6 | TRBV6-5 | CASSFRSGANVLTF
- | - | TRBJ2-3 | TRBV6-5 | CASSYSASAPPDTQYF
- | - | TRBJ2-7 | TRBV7-9 | CASSLQGGPSYEQYF
- | - | TRBJ2-7 | TRBV5-6 | CASSLGSGLEQYF
once | TRBD1 | TRBJ2-1 | TRBV5-8 | CASSMLTGGSLDEQFF
- | TRBD1 | TRBJ1-2 | TRBV5-6 | CASSSGQGTNYGYTF
- | TRBD1 | TRBJ2-2 | TRBV30 | CAWSTGNGELFF
- | TRBD1 | TRBJ1-2 | TRBV27 | CASSRTGQGRGYTF
- | TRBD2 | TRBJ2-7 | TRBV27 | CASSLSVSSGGEQYF
once | - | TRBJ2-2 | TRBV4-1 | CASSPLDFTGELFF
- | - | TRBJ1-2 | TRBV6-4 | CASQDSSHSNYGYTF
- | - | TRBJ1-1 | TRBV19 | CASSIDHPPVNTEAFF
- | - | TRBJ2-7 | TRBV18 | CASSPPHQGVGEGYF
- | - | TRBJ1-5 | TRBV11-2 | CASSLGPNQPQHF
- | - | TRBJ1-2 | TRBV9 | CASSPGGGISYGYTF
- | - | TRBJ2-3 | TRBV9 | CASNSWGLGTDTQYF
- | TRBD1 | TRBJ1-1 | TRBV2 | CASSEEAGGPGAEAFF
- | - | TRBJ2-5 | TRBV7-3 | CASSGGQETQYF
- | TRBD1 | TRBJ1-1 | TRBV6-1 | CASSEPGQGGTEAFF